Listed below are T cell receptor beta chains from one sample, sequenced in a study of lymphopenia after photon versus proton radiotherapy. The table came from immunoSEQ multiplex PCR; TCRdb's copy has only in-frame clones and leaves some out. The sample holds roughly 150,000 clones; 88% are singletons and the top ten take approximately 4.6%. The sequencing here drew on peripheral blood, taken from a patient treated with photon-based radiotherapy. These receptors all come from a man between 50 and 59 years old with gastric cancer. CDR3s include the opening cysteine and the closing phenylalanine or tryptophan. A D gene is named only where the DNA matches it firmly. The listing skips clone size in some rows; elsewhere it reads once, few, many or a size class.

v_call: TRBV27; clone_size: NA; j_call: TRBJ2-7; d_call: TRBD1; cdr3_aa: CASSPGQGPYEQYF; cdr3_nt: TGTGCCAGCAGTCCCGGACAGGGGCCCTACGAGCAGTACTTC
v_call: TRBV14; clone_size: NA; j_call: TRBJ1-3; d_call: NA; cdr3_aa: CASSQDLYGGDSGNTIYF; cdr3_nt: TGTGCCAGCAGCCAAGATCTATACGGTGGCGACTCTGGAAACACCATATATTTT
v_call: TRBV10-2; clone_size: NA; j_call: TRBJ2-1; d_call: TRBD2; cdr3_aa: CASSEETSGRYEQFF; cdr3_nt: TGCGCCAGCAGTGAGGAGACTAGCGGGAGATATGAGCAGTTCTTC
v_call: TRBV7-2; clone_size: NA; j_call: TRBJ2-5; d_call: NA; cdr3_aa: CASSYRRETQYF; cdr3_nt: TGTGCCAGCAGCTATCGTAGGGAGACCCAGTACTTC
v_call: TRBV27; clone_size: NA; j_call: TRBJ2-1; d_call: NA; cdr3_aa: CASSPQTGNEQFF; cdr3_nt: TGTGCCAGCAGTCCCCAGACAGGCAATGAGCAGTTCTTC
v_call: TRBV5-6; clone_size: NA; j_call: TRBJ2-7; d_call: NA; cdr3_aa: CASSLRPPADQQYF; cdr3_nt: TGTGCCAGCAGCTTGCGGCCTCCTGCCGACCAGCAGTACTTC
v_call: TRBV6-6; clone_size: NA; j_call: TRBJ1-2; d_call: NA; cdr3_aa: CATGGGGYTF; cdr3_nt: TGTGCCACCGGGGGTGGCGGCTACACCTTC
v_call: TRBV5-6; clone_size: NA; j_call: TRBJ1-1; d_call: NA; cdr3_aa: CASNGGTNMNTEAFF; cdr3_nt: TGTGCCAGCAATGGAGGGACAAACATGAACACTGAAGCTTTCTTT
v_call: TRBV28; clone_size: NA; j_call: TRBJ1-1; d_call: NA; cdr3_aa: CASSLGVRMNTEAFF; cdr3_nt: TGTGCCAGCAGTTTAGGCGTCCGGATGAACACTGAAGCTTTCTTT
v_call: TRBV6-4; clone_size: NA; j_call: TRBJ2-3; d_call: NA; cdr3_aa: CASSDSVESGFTQYF; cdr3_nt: TGTGCCAGCAGTGACTCCGTAGAATCTGGATTTACGCAGTATTTT
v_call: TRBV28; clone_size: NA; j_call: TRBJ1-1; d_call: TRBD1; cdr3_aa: CASRFRTPGGNTEAFF; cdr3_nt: TGTGCCAGCAGGTTTAGGACCCCAGGGGGGAACACTGAAGCTTTCTTT
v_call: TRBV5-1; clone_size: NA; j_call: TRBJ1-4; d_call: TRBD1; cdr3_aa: CASSKTGEVTNEKLFF; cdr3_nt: TGCGCCAGCAGCAAGACAGGGGAAGTCACTAATGAAAAACTGTTTTTT
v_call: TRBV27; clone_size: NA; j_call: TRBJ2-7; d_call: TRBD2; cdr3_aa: CASSFGLAGVYEQYF; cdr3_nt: TGTGCCAGCAGTTTTGGACTAGCGGGAGTATACGAGCAGTACTTC
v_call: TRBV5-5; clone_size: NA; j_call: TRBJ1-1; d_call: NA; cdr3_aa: CASSSGQNTEAFF; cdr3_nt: TGTGCCAGCAGCTCGGGACAGAACACTGAAGCTTTCTTT
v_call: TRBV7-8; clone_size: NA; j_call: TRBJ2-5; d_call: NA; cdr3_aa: CASSDGTQETQYF; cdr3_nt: TGTGCCAGCAGCGACGGGACACAAGAGACCCAGTACTTC
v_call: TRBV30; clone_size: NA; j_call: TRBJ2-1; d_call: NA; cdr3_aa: CAWSDSNNEQFF; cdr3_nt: TGTGCCTGGAGTGACAGCAACAATGAGCAGTTCTTC
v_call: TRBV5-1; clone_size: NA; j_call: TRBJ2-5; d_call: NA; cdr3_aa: CASSLVRGGETQYF; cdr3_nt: TGCGCCAGCAGCTTAGTCAGGGGTGGAGAGACCCAGTACTTC
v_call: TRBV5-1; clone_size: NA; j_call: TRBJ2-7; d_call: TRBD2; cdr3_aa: CASSLSGGSYEQYF; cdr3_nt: TGCGCCAGCAGCTTATCGGGAGGAAGCTACGAGCAGTACTTC
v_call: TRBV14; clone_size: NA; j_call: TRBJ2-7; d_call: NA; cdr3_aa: CASSQRQVGVIEQYF; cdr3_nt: TGTGCCAGCAGCCAAAGACAGGTCGGAGTTATCGAGCAGTACTTC
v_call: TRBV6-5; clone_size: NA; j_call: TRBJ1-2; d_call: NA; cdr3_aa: CASSRSGEGGYTF; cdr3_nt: TGTGCCAGCAGCCGATCGGGTGAAGGCGGCTACACCTTC
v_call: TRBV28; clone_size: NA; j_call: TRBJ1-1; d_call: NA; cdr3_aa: CASTTGGTGNTEAFF; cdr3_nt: TGTGCCAGCACCACGGGGGGGACCGGGAACACTGAAGCTTTCTTT
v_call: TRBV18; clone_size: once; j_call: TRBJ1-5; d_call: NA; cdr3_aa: CASSPSQGTGNQPQHF; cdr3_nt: TGTGCCAGCTCACCATCACAGGGTACGGGCAATCAGCCCCAGCATTTT
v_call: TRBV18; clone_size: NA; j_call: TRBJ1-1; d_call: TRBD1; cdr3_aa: CASSSYRGEIFTEAFF; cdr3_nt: TGTGCCAGCTCATCTTACAGGGGAGAGATTTTCACTGAAGCTTTCTTT
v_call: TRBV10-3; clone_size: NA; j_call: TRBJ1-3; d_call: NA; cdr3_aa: CAISEIRATSGNTIYF; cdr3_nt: TGTGCCATCAGTGAGATAAGGGCTACCTCTGGAAACACCATATATTTT
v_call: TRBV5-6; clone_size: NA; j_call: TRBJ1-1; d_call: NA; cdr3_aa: CASSLAVRGDTEAFF; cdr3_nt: TGTGCCAGCAGCTTGGCCGTCAGAGGAGACACTGAAGCTTTCTTT
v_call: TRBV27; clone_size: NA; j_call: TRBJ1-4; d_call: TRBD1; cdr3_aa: CASRGQGRGEKLFF; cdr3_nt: TGTGCCAGCAGGGGACAGGGAAGGGGGGAAAAACTGTTTTTT
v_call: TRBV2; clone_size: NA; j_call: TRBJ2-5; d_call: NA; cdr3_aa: CASSEGGETQYF; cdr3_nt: TGTGCCAGCAGTGAGGGTGGGGAGACCCAGTACTTC
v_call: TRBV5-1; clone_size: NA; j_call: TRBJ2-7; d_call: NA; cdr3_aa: CASSLSSYEQYF; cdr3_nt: TGCGCCAGCAGCTTGAGTTCCTACGAGCAGTACTTC
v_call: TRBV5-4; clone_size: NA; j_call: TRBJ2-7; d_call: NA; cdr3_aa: CASSRGPYEQYF; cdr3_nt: TGTGCCAGCAGTCGAGGTCCCTACGAGCAGTACTTC
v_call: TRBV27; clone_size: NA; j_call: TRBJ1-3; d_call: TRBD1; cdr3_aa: CASSLTGNGNTIYF; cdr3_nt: TGTGCCAGCAGTTTGACAGGGAACGGAAACACCATATATTTT
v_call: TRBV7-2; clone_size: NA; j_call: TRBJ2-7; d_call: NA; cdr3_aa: CASSLAAGVWTEQYF; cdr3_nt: TGTGCCAGCAGCTTAGCGGCAGGGGTGTGGACGGAGCAGTACTTC
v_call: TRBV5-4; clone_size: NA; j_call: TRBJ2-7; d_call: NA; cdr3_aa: CASSPPLWARTYEQYF; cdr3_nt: TGTGCCAGCAGCCCCCCCCTTTGGGCTAGGACCTACGAGCAGTACTTC
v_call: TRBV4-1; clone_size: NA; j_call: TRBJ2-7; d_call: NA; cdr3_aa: CASSQEDGHSYEQYF; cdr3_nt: TGCGCCAGCAGCCAAGAAGATGGACACAGCTACGAGCAGTACTTC
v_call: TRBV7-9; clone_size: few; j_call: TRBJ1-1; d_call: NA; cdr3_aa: CASRPPEEVNTEAFF; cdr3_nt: TGTGCCAGCAGGCCCCCGGAGGAGGTAAACACTGAAGCTTTCTTT
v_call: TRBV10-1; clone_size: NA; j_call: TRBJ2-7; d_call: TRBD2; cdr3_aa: CASQGLAGVGEQYF; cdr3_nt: TGCGCCAGTCAAGGGCTAGCGGGAGTCGGCGAGCAGTACTTC
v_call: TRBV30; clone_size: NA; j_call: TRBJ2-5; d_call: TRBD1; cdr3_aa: CAWSAGTGRETQYF; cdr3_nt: TGTGCCTGGAGCGCGGGGACAGGTCGAGAGACCCAGTACTTC
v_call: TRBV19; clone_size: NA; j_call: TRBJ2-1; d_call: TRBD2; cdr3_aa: CASSMGLGLSEQFF; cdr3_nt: TGTGCCAGTAGTATGGGACTAGGATTGAGTGAGCAGTTCTTC
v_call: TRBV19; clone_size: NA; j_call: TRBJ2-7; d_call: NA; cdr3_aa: CASSSITGLGYEQYF; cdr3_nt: TGTGCCAGTAGTTCCATCACAGGGTTGGGCTACGAGCAGTACTTC
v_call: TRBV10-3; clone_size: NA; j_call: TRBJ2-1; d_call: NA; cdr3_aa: CAISVPPNNEQFF; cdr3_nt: TGTGCCATCAGTGTTCCGCCTAACAATGAGCAGTTCTTC
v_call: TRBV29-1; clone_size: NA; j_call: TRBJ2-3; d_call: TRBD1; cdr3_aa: CSGGQGSTDTQYF; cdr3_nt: TGCAGCGGGGGACAGGGGAGCACAGATACGCAGTATTTT
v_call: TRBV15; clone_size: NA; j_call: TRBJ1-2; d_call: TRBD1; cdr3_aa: CATSTSPGWTGGSVPGYTF; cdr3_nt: TGTGCCACCAGCACCAGCCCAGGGTGGACAGGGGGATCGGTACCTGGCTACACCTTC
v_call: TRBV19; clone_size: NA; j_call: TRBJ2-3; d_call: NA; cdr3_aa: CASSIDREDTQYF; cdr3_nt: TGTGCCAGTAGTATAGACAGGGAGGATACGCAGTATTTT
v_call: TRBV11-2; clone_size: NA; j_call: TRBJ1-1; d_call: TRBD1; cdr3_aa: CASSTLRGGYTEAFF; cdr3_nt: TGTGCCAGCAGCACGCTCAGGGGGGGATACACCGAAGCTTTCTTT
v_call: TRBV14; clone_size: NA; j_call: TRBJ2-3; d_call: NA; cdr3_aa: CASSQDLRGPVFF; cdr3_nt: TGTGCCAGCAGCCAAGATCTGAGGGGCCCCGTTTTTTTT
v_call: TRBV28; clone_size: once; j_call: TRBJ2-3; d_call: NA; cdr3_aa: CASSFRTASTDTQYF; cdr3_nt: TGTGCCAGCAGTTTCCGGACAGCTAGCACAGATACGCAGTATTTT
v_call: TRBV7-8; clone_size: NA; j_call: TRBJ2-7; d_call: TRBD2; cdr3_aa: CASSLSGGGTYEQYF; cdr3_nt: TGTGCCAGCAGCTTATCTGGCGGGGGAACCTACGAGCAGTACTTC
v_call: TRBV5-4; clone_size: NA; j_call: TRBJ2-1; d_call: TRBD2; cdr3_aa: CASSKGLAETYNEQFF; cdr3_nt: TGTGCCAGCAGCAAGGGACTAGCGGAGACCTACAATGAGCAGTTCTTC
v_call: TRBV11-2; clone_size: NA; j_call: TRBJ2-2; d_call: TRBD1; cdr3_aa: CASSSLDRVAGELFF; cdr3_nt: TGTGCCAGCAGCTCCCTGGACAGGGTGGCCGGGGAGCTGTTTTTT
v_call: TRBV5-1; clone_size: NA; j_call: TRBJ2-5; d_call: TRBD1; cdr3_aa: CASSRPDRVMEETQYF; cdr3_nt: TGCGCCAGTTCCCGTCCGGACAGGGTAATGGAAGAGACCCAGTACTTC
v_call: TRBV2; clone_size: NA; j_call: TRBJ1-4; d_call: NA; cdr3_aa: CASRLGTSGEKLFF; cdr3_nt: TGTGCCAGCAGACTCGGGACTTCTGGTGAAAAACTGTTTTTT
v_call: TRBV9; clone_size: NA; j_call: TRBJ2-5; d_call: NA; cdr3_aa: CASSVVDQETQYF; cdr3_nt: TGTGCCAGCAGCGTAGTTGACCAAGAGACCCAGTACTTC